The 30 T cell receptor beta chains listed next were all sequenced from one sample in a study of healthy donors' naive CD4 and CD8 T cells. A linear amplification protocol produced the TCR libraries from roughly 0.5 ug of total RNA. In TCRdb, the reads were re-called with MiXCR into one record per CDR3 protein. The sample has around 180,000 distinct CDR3 sequences, about four fifths seen once; the top ten hold roughly 2.3%. Sample: naive CD4+ and CD8+ T cells sorted from blood, pooled from several donors. The origin of the receptors is a pool of human donors in good health; the sample pools cells from several healthy donors.

This chain links TRBV10-3 with TRBJ1-1; D is possibly TRBD1 (5 bases). V dropped 5 bases and J dropped 0 bases, with 16 bases sitting between them. Germline V gives CDR1 ENHRY, CDR2 SYGVKD. This CDR3 contains 16 residues. Here the CDR3 DNA reads TGTGCCATCAGTCCCGGTCGCGGACACATGAACACTGAAGCTTTCTTT. Translation: CAISPGRGHMNTEAFF.

This chain connects TRBV27 to TRBJ2-7; D gene unclear. V dropped 0 bases and J dropped 0 bases, with 9 bases sitting between them. The CDR3 totals 15 residues. Germline CDR1 and CDR2: MNHEY and SMNVEV (reference sequence). The CDR3 nucleotides are TGTGCCAGCAGTTTATCGAGTAGACACTCCTACGAGCAGTACTTC. As protein: CASSLSSRHSYEQYF.

This clonotype was recorded a few times. This chain uses TRBV29-1 with TRBJ2-3, with TRBD2 matching 12 bases. V trimming: 5 bases; J trimming: 9 bases; junction bases outside the gene matches: 6. The CDR3 has 13 residues. CDR1 is SQVTM and CDR2 is ANQGSEA in the germline V gene. The CDR3 DNA reads as TGCAGCGTTCCGACTAGCGGGAGTGTAACGCAGTATTTT. Residues: CSVPTSGSVTQYF.

This chain connects TRBV6-1 to TRBJ2-7; TRBD1 matches 7 bases. The junction had 5 bases not matched to a gene; V was cut back by 1 base and J by 2 bases. This CDR3 comprises 15 residues. Looked up from germline, CDR1 is MNHNS and CDR2 is SASEGT. CDR3 DNA sequence: TGTGCCAGCAGTGAAGGTGGGGACAGAACCTACGAGCAGTACTTC. Translated: CASSEGGDRTYEQYF.

V usage is TRBV6-5 and J usage is TRBJ1-2, with 8 bases aligning to TRBD1. The CDR3 covers 14 residues. CDR1 is MNHEY and CDR2 is SVGAGI in the germline V gene. The J segment lost 4 bases and the V segment lost 6 bases, leaving 7 bases of the junction unmatched. The DNA for the CDR3 is TGTGCCAGCAGAGCGGACAGGGTTATCTATGGCTACACCTTC. Protein: CASRADRVIYGYTF.

The rearrangement joins TRBV12-5 to TRBJ2-3; 10 nucleotides align to TRBD2. The CDR3 contains 16 residues. CDR1 and CDR2 (germline): LGHNT, FRNRAP. CDR3 loop: CASRSSGGSSTDTQYF. The CDR3 DNA reads as TGTGCCAGCAGGTCTAGCGGGGGTTCTAGCACAGATACGCAGTATTTT.

V usage is TRBV15 and J usage is TRBJ2-5, with 8 bases aligning to TRBD1. The length of the CDR3 is 15 residues. With V trimmed by 1 base and J by 3 bases, 4 bases remained unmatched. The germline V gene encodes CDR1 LNHNV and CDR2 YYDKDF (reference sequence). CDR3 sequence: CATSRGNRGEETQYF. CDR3 nucleotide sequence: TGTGCCACCAGCAGAGGAAACAGGGGGGAAGAGACCCAGTACTTC.

V and J are TRBV29-1 and TRBJ2-1; D gene ambiguous. The CDR3 extends over 12 amino acids. Germline V gene sequence: CDR1 SQVTM, CDR2 ANQGSEA. V was shortened by 7 bases and J by 4 bases, with 11 bases between the two germline ends. Written as DNA, the CDR3 is TGCAGCGCCGGCCGGGTGTACAATGAGCAGTTCTTC. It is translated as CSAGRVYNEQFF.

This clonotype has just a few counts. This chain uses TRBV29-1 with TRBJ2-5; D is unresolved. Looked up from germline, CDR1 is SQVTM and CDR2 is ANQGSEA. V was clipped by 5 bases and J by 5 bases, with 15 bases between them. The CDR3 length is 13 residues. CDR3 sequence reads: CSVQGLVLETQYF. The CDR3 DNA reads TGCAGCGTTCAAGGATTGGTGCTGGAGACCCAGTACTTC.

The chain links TRBV30 to TRBJ2-1; TRBD2 matches at 13 bases. V shed 8 bases, J shed 5 bases, and the junction held 3 bases outside the gene matches. Germline V gives CDR1 GTSNPN, CDR2 SVGIG (reference sequence). This CDR3 region has 13 residues. The CDR3: CAGGLAGDNEQFF. The CDR3 DNA sequence: TGTGCCGGTGGACTAGCGGGAGACAATGAGCAGTTCTTC.

The CDR3 spells CASTTGTGYTEAFF. For the CDR3, the DNA is TGTGCCAGTACCACCGGGACAGGGTACACTGAAGCTTTCTTT. The chain joins TRBV19 to TRBJ1-1; TRBD1 aligns across 9 bases. V lost 7 bases, J lost 3 bases, and 6 bases stayed unmatched. CDR3 length: 14 residues. Germline V gene sequence: CDR1 LNHDA, CDR2 SQIVND (reference sequence).

The chain has TRBV6-5 and TRBJ2-7, with 10 bases matching TRBD2. Per germline, CDR1 MNHEY and CDR2 SVGAGI. The CDR3 runs 16 residues. Trimming cost V 0 bases and J 3 bases; bases outside gene matches: 5. The CDR3 DNA reads TGTGCCAGCAGTTACTCGATCCTAGCGGGAGTCTACGAGCAGTACTTC. Translation gives CASSYSILAGVYEQYF.

The chain recombines TRBV10-3 with TRBJ2-7, with TRBD1 as a possible D gene (6 bases). Germline V gene lookup returns CDR1 ENHRY and CDR2 SYGVKD. The germline V and J ends were trimmed by 1 base and 2 bases, with 9 bases remaining between them. This CDR3 region has 14 residues. In DNA form, the CDR3 reads TGTGCCATCAGTGAGTTTACAGGGACCTACGAGCAGTACTTC. It codes for CAISEFTGTYEQYF.

The chain is built from TRBV12-3 or TRBV12-4 and TRBJ2-1; 9 positions match TRBD2. The CDR3 has 15 amino acids. The trim removed 3 bases at V and 5 bases at J, leaving 5 bases unmatched. This CDR3 is CASSFAGGGNNEQFF. CDR3 DNA sequence: TGTGCCAGCAGTTTTGCGGGAGGGGGAAACAATGAGCAGTTCTTC.

This clonotype came up once. The chain has TRBV29-1 and TRBJ1-1; D is ambiguous. In germline, CDR1 is SQVTM, CDR2 ANQGSEA. CDR3 length equals 15 residues. The germline V and J ends were trimmed by 6 bases and 4 bases, with 21 bases remaining between them. Written as DNA, the CDR3 is TGCAGCGTCGCCTATTCGCACCGGGGAGGCACTGAAGCTTTCTTT. This translates into CSVAYSHRGGTEAFF.

The DNA of the CDR3 is TGTGCCAGTAGCCGGACAGCTTCCTCTGGAAACACCATATATTTT. Encoded protein: CASSRTASSGNTIYF. V gene TRBV19 combines with J gene TRBJ1-3; the D gene is possibly TRBD1 (6 bases). V lost 6 bases, J lost 0 bases, and 12 bases lay in between. The CDR3 length is 15 residues. Germline assignment: CDR1 LNHDA and CDR2 SQIVND (reference sequence).

J is TRBJ2-1 and V is TRBV27; the match to TRBD2 covers 9 bases. Germline assignment: CDR1 MNHEY and CDR2 SMNVEV (reference sequence). V was clipped by 3 bases and J by 6 bases; unmatched bases: 6. CDR3 length equals 15 residues. The CDR3 DNA is TGTGCCAGCAGTTTTATAGCGGGAGAGGGCAATGAGCAGTTCTTC. Protein product: CASSFIAGEGNEQFF.

This clonotype was picked up a small number of times. This chain's CDR3 is CASSSQGGVGYTF. The CDR3, as DNA: TGTGCCAGCAGTTCGCAGGGAGGGGTTGGCTACACCTTC. The J gene is TRBJ1-2, the V gene TRBV27, with a weak D call TRBD1 (5 bases). Germline-derived CDR1 and CDR2 are MNHEY and SMNVEV (reference sequence). The CDR3 sequence is 13 residues long. V dropped 4 bases and J dropped 7 bases, with 13 bases sitting between them.

The chain carries TRBV29-1 and TRBJ2-3; no definite D call. The germline gives CDR1 SQVTM, CDR2 ANQGSEA. V was trimmed by 7 bases and J by 9 bases, leaving 14 bases between them. CDR3 length equals 11 residues. CDR3 sequence: CSALDFRTQYF. In DNA form, the CDR3 reads TGCAGCGCCCTGGATTTTCGCACGCAGTATTTT.

The CDR3 sequence: CASSHYSFSYGYTF. CDR3 nucleotide sequence: TGTGCCAGCAGCCATTACAGCTTTTCCTATGGCTACACCTTC. The V and J genes are TRBV2 and TRBJ1-2; D unclear. Germline V lookup: CDR1 SNHLY, CDR2 FYNNEI. V shed 6 bases and J shed 4 bases, with 15 bases lying between them. The CDR3 runs to 14 residues. Full variable domain (rest looked up from reference TRBV2 and TRBJ1-2): EPEVTQTPSHQVTQMGQEVILRCVPISNHLYFYWYRQILGQKVEFLVSFYNNEISEKSEIFDDQFSVERPDGSNFTLKIRSTKLEDSAMYFCASSHYSFSYGYTFGSGTRLTVV.

The chain links TRBV12-5 to TRBJ2-7, with D tentatively TRBD2 (6 bases). CDR1 LGHNT and CDR2 FRNRAP come from the germline V gene. The CDR3 is made up of 15 amino acids. V dropped 4 bases and J dropped 1 base, with 14 bases sitting between them. CDR3 amino acids: CASGSGPLASYEQYV. CDR3 DNA sequence: TGTGCTAGTGGTTCAGGCCCACTAGCTTCCTACGAGCAGTACGTC.

This clonotype was counted between two and nine times. V gene TRBV27 combines with J gene TRBJ2-3, with D possibly matching TRBD1 (6 bases). Germline V gives CDR1 MNHEY, CDR2 SMNVEV (reference sequence). This CDR3 is built from 14 residues. V was clipped by 8 bases and J by 0 bases, with 12 bases between them. CDR3 bases: TGTGCCAGCGGCGACAGGCCTAGCACAGATACGCAGTATTTT. Translated, it gives CASGDRPSTDTQYF.

The chain links TRBV29-1 to TRBJ2-1, with 10 bases fitting TRBD2. V lost 3 bases and J lost 0; bases outside the gene matches: 11. This CDR3 spans 18 amino acids. Germline assignment: CDR1 SQVTM and CDR2 ANQGSEA. CDR3 sequence reads: CSVDTGTSDKSSYNEQFF. CDR3 nucleotides: TGCAGCGTTGATACTGGGACTAGCGATAAAAGCTCCTACAATGAGCAGTTCTTC.

Regarding this clonotype: At one boundary the junction diverges from the germline segment, which might be a read error. CDR3: CATSRDLGLASTGKLFF. CDR3 nucleotide sequence: TGTGCCACCAGCAGAGATCTTGGACTAGCGAGTACCGGGAAGCTGTTTTTT. This sequence joins TRBV15 and TRBJ2-2; 9 positions agree with TRBD2. Germline V gives CDR1 LNHNV, CDR2 YYDKDF (reference sequence). The CDR3 runs 17 residues.

This clonotype was counted a single time. Germline and junction disagree at one end, which may indicate a read error. The chain couples TRBV5-4 to TRBJ2-1; D gene uncertain. The CDR3 runs to 12 residues. Germline CDR1 and CDR2: SGHNT and YYREEE (reference sequence). CDR3 DNA: TGTGCCAGCAGCTTCTCCAACAATGAGCAGTTCTTC. It yields the protein CASSFSNNEQFF.

The genes are TRBV30 and TRBJ2-7; D gene unclear. The germline V gene has CDR1 GTSNPN and CDR2 SVGIG (reference sequence). V dropped 0 bases and J dropped 4 bases, with 10 bases sitting between them. The CDR3 length is 13 residues. CDR3 coding DNA: TGTGCCTGGAGTGTAAGGGCTCTATACGAGCAGTACTTC. Translated: CAWSVRALYEQYF.

The V gene is TRBV6-2 or TRBV6-3, the J gene TRBJ2-1; 9 bases line up with TRBD1. The trim removed 5 bases at V and 6 bases at J, leaving 8 bases unmatched. The CDR3 loop spans 15 amino acids. The germline V gene has CDR1 MNHEY and CDR2 SVGEGT. CDR3 bases: TGTGCCAGCAGTCAACCCGGGACAGGGAGCAATGAGCAGTTCTTC. Protein: CASSQPGTGSNEQFF.

This clonotype has a handful of counts. The V gene is TRBV29-1, the J gene TRBJ2-5; D is unresolved. CDR1 and CDR2 from the germline V gene are SQVTM and ANQGSEA. V was shortened by 2 bases and J by 2 bases, with 3 bases between the two germline ends. The CDR3 is made up of 11 amino acids. CDR3 loop: CSVERQETQYF. For the CDR3, the DNA is TGCAGCGTTGAACGTCAAGAGACCCAGTACTTC.

The chain recombines TRBV6-5 with TRBJ1-1; D unclear. The CDR3 is 13 residues long. Germline assignment: CDR1 MNHEY and CDR2 SVGAGI. Deletions cut 8 bases from V and 0 bases from J, with 10 bases between. CDR3 bases: TGTGCCAGCTCAAAGGGAATGAACACTGAAGCTTTCTTT. Translation: CASSKGMNTEAFF.

The chain employs TRBV7-8 and TRBJ2-5; tentatively, D is TRBD1 (6 bases). There are 15 residues in the CDR3. Trimming cost V 7 bases and J 7 bases, with 22 bases left between them. The germline V gene encodes CDR1 SGHVS and CDR2 FQNEAQ. CDR3 DNA sequence: TGTGCCAGCACCGCCGGGACACATAGTTCCTTGACCCAGTACTTC. Its translation is CASTAGTHSSLTQYF.